This TCR beta chain was captured in a study of blood T cell repertoires in COVID-19. V dropped 8 bases and J dropped 0 bases, with 17 bases sitting between them. The CDR3 loop spans 16 amino acids. Germline values: CDR1 SGHTA, CDR2 FQGTGA. Per the study methods: Estimated nucleated cell counts came from reference gene primer amplification. Profiled with immunoSEQ multiplex PCR; TCRdb holds only in-frame clones, not every one. V and J calls and clone size come straight from that table; D and trimming were deduced from the DNA. The sample carries 95,000 to 150,000 clones, 80% recorded once. V gene TRBV7-3 combines with J gene TRBJ2-1; D perhaps matches TRBD2 (6 bases). The sequencing sample was made of peripheral blood. This TCR came from a man between 60 and 70 years old with active or convalescent COVID-19. The CDR3 sequence is CASGSGGISSYNEQFF. The DNA for the CDR3 is TGTGCCAGCGGGTCCGGAGGGATTAGCTCCTACAATGAGCAGTTCTTC. Filled out from reference TRBV7-3 and TRBJ2-1, the complete variable domain reads GAGVSQTPSNKVTEKGKYVELRCDPISGHTALYWYRQSLGQGPEFLIYFQGTGAADDSGLPNDRFFAVRPEGSVSTLKIQRTERGDSAVYLCASGSGGISSYNEQFFGPGTRLTVL.